The 25 T cell receptor beta chains in this list originate from one sample, sequenced in a study of cytomegalovirus exposure and HLA in healthy donors. Assay used: immunoSEQ multiplex PCR; TCRdb lists only in-frame clones, some missing. The table includes under 200,000 clones, around 80% detected once. The sequenced sample consisted of PBMCs. The receptors were sampled from a woman between 25 and 40 years old in good health and CMV-seronegative.

The rearrangement joins TRBV5-1 to TRBJ1-6; TRBD1 matches at 9 bases. Trimming cost V 4 bases and J 0 bases; bases outside gene matches: 5. The CDR3 is 17 residues long. The germline V gene encodes CDR1 SGHRS and CDR2 YFSETQ. The CDR3 nucleotides read TGCGCCAGCAGCGCTGGGACAGGGAGCTCCTATAATTCACCCCTCCACTTT. Translated, it gives CASSAGTGSSYNSPLHF.

V is TRBV6-5 and J is TRBJ2-1; D is possibly TRBD2 (6 bases). V lost 2 bases to trimming and J lost 7 bases, with 15 bases between them. Looked up from germline, CDR1 is MNHEY and CDR2 is SVGAGI. This CDR3 has 15 residues. The CDR3 spells CASSYKGLAWNEQFF. CDR3 nucleotide sequence: TGTGCCAGCAGTTACAAGGGACTGGCATGGAATGAGCAGTTCTTC.

The chain employs TRBV10-3 and TRBJ2-7; 7 bases agree with TRBD2. Germline-derived CDR1 and CDR2 are ENHRY and SYGVKD. The ends lost 5 bases at V and 5 bases at J; junction bases unmatched: 9. The CDR3 sequence is 14 residues long. This CDR3 reads CAISQERESDEQYF. CDR3 nucleotides: TGTGCCATCAGTCAGGAGCGGGAATCTGACGAGCAGTACTTC.

The gene calls are TRBV6-5 and TRBJ2-3; the D gene is possibly TRBD2 (6 bases). Trimming shortened V by 8 bases and J by 2 bases, and 17 bases separated the two germline ends. Germline CDR1 is MNHEY and CDR2 is SVGAGI. The length of the CDR3 is 15 residues. The CDR3 DNA sequence: TGTGCCAGCGGCGATCGGGAGAGCTTCACAGATACGCAGTATTTT. It codes for CASGDRESFTDTQYF.

V usage is TRBV28 and J usage is TRBJ1-2, with TRBD1 as a possible D gene (6 bases). Germline values: CDR1 MDHEN, CDR2 SYDVKM. This CDR3 region has 16 residues. V was trimmed by 8 bases and J by 4 bases, leaving 23 bases between them. DNA for the CDR3: TGTGCCAGCGGGGGAAAGGGGCAGGGGAAGACCTATGGCTACACCTTC. Translating gives CASGGKGQGKTYGYTF.

The chain employs TRBV25-1 and TRBJ2-5, with TRBD2 matching over 13 bases. Trimming at V came to 5 bases and at J to 2 bases, leaving 8 bases not matched to a gene. Looked up from germline, CDR1 is MGHDK and CDR2 is SYGVNS. This CDR3 contains 17 residues. The CDR3 DNA sequence: TGTGCCAGCAGTTCCCCCCGGGGACTAGCGGGGCAAGAGACCCAGTACTTC. The encoded protein is CASSSPRGLAGQETQYF. Full variable domain (outside the CDR3, taken from reference TRBV25-1 and TRBJ2-5): EADIYQTPRYLVIGTGKKITLECSQTMGHDKMYWYQQDPGMELHLIHYSYGVNSTEKGDLSSESTVSRIRTEHFPLTLESARPSHTSQYLCASSSPRGLAGQETQYFGPGTRLLVL.

The chain uses TRBV9 and TRBJ2-3; the match to TRBD1 covers 7 bases. CDR1 is SGDLS and CDR2 is YYNGEE in the germline V gene. The CDR3 length is 15 residues. J was trimmed by 6 bases and V by 4 bases; bases with no gene match: 11. Written as DNA, the CDR3 is TGTGCCAGCAGCATCCGGGACAGCCCGTCCGATACGCAGTATTTT. Translating gives CASSIRDSPSDTQYF. Supplemented by reference TRBV9 and TRBJ2-3, the full variable domain reads DSGVTQTPKHLITATGQRVTLRCSPRSGDLSVYWYQQSLDQGLQFLIQYYNGEERAKGNILERFSAQQFPDLHSELNLSSLELGDSALYFCASSIRDSPSDTQYFGPGTRLTVL.

This chain uses TRBV30 with TRBJ1-2, with D possibly TRBD1 on 6 matching bases. CDR3 length: 16 residues. Germline values: CDR1 GTSNPN, CDR2 SVGIG (reference sequence). V gave up 3 bases and J gave up 5 bases, with 22 bases separating them. The CDR3 DNA reads TGTGCCTGGAGCGTAGCAAGGCCGGGACAACCATATGGCTACACCTTC. Residues: CAWSVARPGQPYGYTF.

The chain combines TRBV4-1 with TRBJ2-5; D is possibly TRBD2 (7 bases). Germline CDR1 reads MGHRA; CDR2 reads YSYEKL. V was cut by 4 bases and J by 2 bases, with 14 bases left in between. CDR3 size: 15 residues. In DNA form, the CDR3 reads TGCGCCAGCAGCCCCATAGGGGGGGGACAAGAGACCCAGTACTTC. Its protein product is CASSPIGGGQETQYF.

This clone was counted only a few times. The chain is built from TRBV5-4 and TRBJ2-7; TRBD1 agrees at 9 bases. Trimming cost V 3 bases and J 0 bases; bases outside gene matches: 4. Germline CDR1 reads SGHNT; CDR2 reads YYREEE (reference sequence). The CDR3 is 15 residues long. The CDR3 sequence: CASSSKGQGSYEQYF. DNA of the CDR3: TGTGCCAGCAGCTCGAAGGGACAGGGCTCCTACGAGCAGTACTTC.

CDR3 coding DNA: TGTGCCAGCTCACCACCCGGGGATAACTATGGCTACACCTTC. It yields the protein CASSPPGDNYGYTF. The chain employs TRBV18 and TRBJ1-2; D remains unclear. With 0 bases removed from V and 1 base from J, the gap between germline ends came to 6 bases. Germline values: CDR1 KGHSH, CDR2 LQKENI. This CDR3 has 14 residues.

This chain joins TRBV10-2 and TRBJ1-1; D gene unclear. Trimming pared 0 bases from V and 10 bases from J, leaving 18 bases between. The germline CDR1 and CDR2 sequences are WSHSY and SAAADI. The CDR3 sequence is 15 residues long. The CDR3 bases are TGCGCCAGCAGTGAGTCGTTATATGCGGATGAGCTAGCTTTCTTT. Residues: CASSESLYADELAFF.

This chain links TRBV30 with TRBJ2-1, with D maybe TRBD2 (5 bases). This CDR3 comprises 14 residues. Germline CDR1 and CDR2: GTSNPN and SVGIG (reference sequence). The V gene lost 4 bases and the J gene lost 2 bases, with 12 bases spanning the gap. The CDR3 DNA reads as TGTGCCTGGACCTACAGCGGTGCCTACAATGAGCAGTTCTTC. It translates to CAWTYSGAYNEQFF.

The V and J genes are TRBV7-9 and TRBJ1-2; 7 positions match TRBD1. Trimming cost V 2 bases and J 9 bases; bases outside gene matches: 6. The CDR3 runs to 13 residues. Germline V gives CDR1 SEHNR, CDR2 FQNEAQ (reference sequence). As DNA, the CDR3 is TGTGCCAGCAGCTTACGGGACAGTTCGAGCTACACCTTC. It codes for CASSLRDSSSYTF.

The chain employs TRBV29-1 and TRBJ2-7, with TRBD1 matching over 10 bases. The junction had 7 bases not matched to a gene; V was cut back by 6 bases and J by 5 bases. This CDR3 spans 13 amino acids. CDR1 SQVTM and CDR2 ANQGSEA come from the germline V gene. The chain's CDR3 is CSVGTGDKHEQYF. The CDR3 DNA sequence: TGCAGCGTCGGGACAGGGGATAAGCACGAGCAGTACTTC.

This chain's CDR3 is CASSITGTDGEQFF. The DNA of the CDR3 is TGCGCCAGCAGCATAACCGGGACAGATGGGGAGCAGTTCTTC. The chain has TRBV5-1 and TRBJ2-1; 7 bases are a match to TRBD1. The junction had 11 bases not matched to a gene; V was cut back by 4 bases and J by 10 bases. The V gene's germline CDR1 is SGHRS and CDR2 YFSETQ. This CDR3 has 14 amino acids. The variable domain in full, completed from reference TRBV5-1 and TRBJ2-1, reads KAGVTQTPRYLIKTRGQQVTLSCSPISGHRSVSWYQQTPGQGLQFLFEYFSETQRNKGNFPGRFSGRQFSNSRSEMNVSTLELGDSALYLCASSITGTDGEQFFGPGTRLTVL.

The chain employs TRBV27 and TRBJ2-2; 7 nucleotides line up with TRBD2. Germline trimming cut 3 bases from V and 4 bases from J; bases unmatched to any gene: 5. Germline V gene sequence: CDR1 MNHEY, CDR2 SMNVEV (reference sequence). This CDR3 region has 15 residues. CDR3 sequence reads: CASSLRRESTGELFF. DNA of the CDR3: TGTGCCAGCAGTTTGAGGCGGGAGTCCACCGGGGAGCTGTTTTTT.

V and J are TRBV5-1 and TRBJ1-4; 8 positions match TRBD1. In germline, CDR1 is SGHRS, CDR2 YFSETQ. Trimming removed 4 bases from V and 4 bases from J; junction bases left unmatched: 6. The CDR3 runs 15 residues. The DNA for the CDR3 is TGCGCCAGCAGCCTGGACAGGGCTGGTAATGAAAAACTGTTTTTT. Translation: CASSLDRAGNEKLFF.

V is TRBV19 and J is TRBJ2-2; TRBD2 matches 8 bases. V lost 6 bases, J lost 4 bases, and 10 bases stayed unmatched. Germline V gives CDR1 LNHDA, CDR2 SQIVND (reference sequence). The CDR3 is 16 amino acids. The CDR3: CASRSRGGFSTGELFF. CDR3 DNA sequence: TGTGCCAGTAGATCCCGGGGGGGCTTCAGCACCGGGGAGCTGTTTTTT.

The chain carries TRBV6-5 and TRBJ1-5; 8 nucleotides line up with TRBD1. The V segment lost 7 bases and the J segment 4 bases; nucleotides outside the gene matches: 9. Germline lookup yields CDR1 MNHEY and CDR2 SVGAGI. CDR3 length equals 15 residues. This CDR3 reads CASTPGQGWNQPQHF. The CDR3, as DNA: TGTGCCAGCACCCCCGGACAGGGTTGGAATCAGCCCCAGCATTTT.

The chain uses TRBV18 and TRBJ2-2; 13 bases agree with TRBD2. Germline lookup yields CDR1 KGHSH and CDR2 LQKENI. The CDR3 sequence is 18 residues long. V trimming: 3 bases; J trimming: 3 bases; junction bases outside the gene matches: 7. The CDR3: CASSPTGLAGNDTGELFF. CDR3 DNA sequence: TGTGCCAGCTCACCCACGGGACTAGCGGGGAACGACACCGGGGAGCTGTTTTTT.

Here the CDR3 reads CASLGQGDNQPQHF. The CDR3 nucleotides are TGCGCCAGCCTGGGACAGGGGGATAATCAGCCCCAGCATTTT. V is TRBV10-2 and J is TRBJ1-5, with 11 bases that match TRBD1. Losses at the gene ends were 8 bases for V and 4 bases for J; bases not matched to a gene: 4. The germline V gene has CDR1 WSHSY and CDR2 SAAADI. This CDR3 region has 14 residues.

The table lists this clone with a count of one. Other DNA sequences from this sample encode an identical CDR3 as well. The gene calls are TRBV27 and TRBJ2-1; D possibly corresponds to TRBD2 (6 bases). The V and J ends lost 4 bases and 2 bases respectively, with 9 bases between them. The CDR3 covers 14 residues. Germline loops: CDR1 MNHEY, CDR2 SMNVEV (reference sequence). In DNA form, the CDR3 reads TGTGCCAGCAGTTCAGGAGGGCCCTACAATGAGCAGTTCTTC. This gives the protein CASSSGGPYNEQFF.

The chain carries TRBV10-3 and TRBJ2-1; TRBD2 agrees at 7 bases. J gave up 4 bases and V 0 bases, and 3 bases lay outside the gene matches. CDR3 length equals 15 residues. The germline V gene has CDR1 ENHRY and CDR2 SYGVKD. The CDR3 loop is CAISESQGGYNEQFF. The CDR3 bases are TGTGCCATCAGTGAGTCTCAGGGAGGGTACAATGAGCAGTTCTTC.

The genes are TRBV10-3 and TRBJ2-7; TRBD1 matches at 7 bases. Unmatched junction bases numbered 5, after V lost 2 bases and J lost 1 base. The CDR3 runs to 15 residues. CDR1 ENHRY and CDR2 SYGVKD come from the germline V gene. This CDR3 is CAISEEGAISYEQYF. CDR3 DNA: TGTGCCATCAGTGAGGAGGGGGCTATATCCTACGAGCAGTACTTC.